This TCR beta chain was obtained from a study of CD8 T cells in ankylosing spondylitis. Study-level results: For ankylosing spondylitis blood, a TCR beta motif of 7 to 9 highly homologous variants appeared characteristic.

At least ten counts were recorded for this clonotype. Its specificity is not known. CDR3 size: 13 residues. The junction had 9 bases not matched to a gene; V was cut back by 4 bases and J by 13 bases. Per the germline V gene, CDR1 is SGHRS and CDR2 is YFSETQ. TCRdb analysed the 5' RACE reads with MiXCR anew, one entry per CDR3 protein. This table holds a few hundred thousand distinct CDR3 sequences, under 14% found once. Sequencing used blood, either unsorted or a sorted T cell fraction (not recorded which). This rearrangement joins TRBV5-1 to TRBJ2-1; 9 bases are shared with TRBD1. The TCR was taken from a female donor with ankylosing spondylitis or in good health (not recorded which). The CDR3 spells CASSLAGTGRQFF. The DNA for the CDR3 is TGCGCCAGCAGCCTGGCCGGGACAGGGAGACAGTTCTTC.